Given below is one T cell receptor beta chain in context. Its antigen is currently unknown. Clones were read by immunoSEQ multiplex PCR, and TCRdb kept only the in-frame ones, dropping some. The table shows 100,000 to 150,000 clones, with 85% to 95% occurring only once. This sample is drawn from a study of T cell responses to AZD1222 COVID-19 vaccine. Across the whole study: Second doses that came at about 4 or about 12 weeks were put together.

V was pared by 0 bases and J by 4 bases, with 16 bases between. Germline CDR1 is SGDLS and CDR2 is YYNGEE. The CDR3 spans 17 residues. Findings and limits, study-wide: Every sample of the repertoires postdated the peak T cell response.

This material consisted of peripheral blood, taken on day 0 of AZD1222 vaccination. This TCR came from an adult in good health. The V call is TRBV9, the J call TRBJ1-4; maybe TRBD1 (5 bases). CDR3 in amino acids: CASSVGLGGVVNEKLFF. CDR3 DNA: TGTGCCAGCAGCGTAGGACTGGGGGGAGTCGTTAATGAAAAACTGTTTTTT.